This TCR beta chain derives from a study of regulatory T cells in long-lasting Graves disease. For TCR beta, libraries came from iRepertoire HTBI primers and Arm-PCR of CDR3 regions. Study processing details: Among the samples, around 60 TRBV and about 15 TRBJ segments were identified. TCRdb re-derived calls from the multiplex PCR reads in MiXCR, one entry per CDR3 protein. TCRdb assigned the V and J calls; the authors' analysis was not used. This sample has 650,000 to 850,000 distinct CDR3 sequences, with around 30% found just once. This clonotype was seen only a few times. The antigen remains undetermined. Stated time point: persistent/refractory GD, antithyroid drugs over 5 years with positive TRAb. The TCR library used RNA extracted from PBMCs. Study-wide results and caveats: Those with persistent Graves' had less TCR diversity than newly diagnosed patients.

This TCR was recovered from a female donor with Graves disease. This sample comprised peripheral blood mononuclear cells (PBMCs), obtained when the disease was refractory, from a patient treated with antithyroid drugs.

Written as DNA, the CDR3 is TGTGCCAGCAGTACCAGCAACTACAATGAGCAGTTCTTC. Protein: CASSTSNYNEQFF. V is TRBV12-3 or TRBV12-4 and J is TRBJ2-1; no reliable D call. The CDR3 extends over 13 amino acids. The V end lost 5 bases, the J end lost 3 bases, and 8 bases lay between the germline ends.